What follows is one T cell receptor (beta chain) and its context. This specimen belongs to a study of cytomegalovirus exposure and HLA in healthy donors. Study at large: It was reported in a later analysis that the 100 to 150 validation repertoires used the same platform as the approximately 670 first-cohort repertoires.

V lost 5 bases to trimming and J lost 1 base, with 12 bases between them. This CDR3 is 15 amino acids long. Germline V gives CDR1 MNHEY, CDR2 SMNVEV (reference sequence). Libraries were prepared by immunoSEQ multiplex PCR; TCRdb keeps only in-frame clonotypes and omits some of them. Of 160,000 or so clones detected, approximately 90% appear once; the ten largest clones hold 2.5% to 3.5%. This receptor was obtained from a man aged 18 to 29 in good health and CMV-seronegative. The gene calls are TRBV27 and TRBJ2-1, with a weak D call TRBD1 (6 bases). The sequencing input was PBMCs. The CDR3 reads CASSARGSSYNEQFF. CDR3 in DNA: TGTGCCAGCAGTGCCAGGGGCTCATCCTACAATGAGCAGTTCTTC.